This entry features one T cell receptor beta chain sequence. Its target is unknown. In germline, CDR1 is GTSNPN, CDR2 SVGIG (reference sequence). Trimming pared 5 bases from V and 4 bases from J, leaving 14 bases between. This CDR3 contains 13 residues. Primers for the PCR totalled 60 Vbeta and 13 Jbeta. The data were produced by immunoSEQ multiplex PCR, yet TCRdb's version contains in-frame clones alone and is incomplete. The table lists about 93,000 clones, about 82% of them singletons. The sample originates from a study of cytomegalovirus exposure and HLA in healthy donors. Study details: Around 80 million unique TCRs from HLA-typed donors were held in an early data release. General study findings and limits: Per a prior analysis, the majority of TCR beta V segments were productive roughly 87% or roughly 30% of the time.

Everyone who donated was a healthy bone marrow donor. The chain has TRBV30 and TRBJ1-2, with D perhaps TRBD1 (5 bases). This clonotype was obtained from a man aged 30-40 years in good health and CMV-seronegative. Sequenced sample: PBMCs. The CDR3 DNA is TGTGCCTGGGCCCTGGCGCAGGGCTATGGCTACACCTTC. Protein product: CAWALAQGYGYTF. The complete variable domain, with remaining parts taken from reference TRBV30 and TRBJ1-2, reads SQTIHQWPATLVQPVGSPLSLECTVEGTSNPNLYWYRQAAGRGLQLLFYSVGIGQISSEVPQNLSASRPQDRQFILSSKKLLLSDSGFYLCAWALAQGYGYTFGSGTRLTVV.